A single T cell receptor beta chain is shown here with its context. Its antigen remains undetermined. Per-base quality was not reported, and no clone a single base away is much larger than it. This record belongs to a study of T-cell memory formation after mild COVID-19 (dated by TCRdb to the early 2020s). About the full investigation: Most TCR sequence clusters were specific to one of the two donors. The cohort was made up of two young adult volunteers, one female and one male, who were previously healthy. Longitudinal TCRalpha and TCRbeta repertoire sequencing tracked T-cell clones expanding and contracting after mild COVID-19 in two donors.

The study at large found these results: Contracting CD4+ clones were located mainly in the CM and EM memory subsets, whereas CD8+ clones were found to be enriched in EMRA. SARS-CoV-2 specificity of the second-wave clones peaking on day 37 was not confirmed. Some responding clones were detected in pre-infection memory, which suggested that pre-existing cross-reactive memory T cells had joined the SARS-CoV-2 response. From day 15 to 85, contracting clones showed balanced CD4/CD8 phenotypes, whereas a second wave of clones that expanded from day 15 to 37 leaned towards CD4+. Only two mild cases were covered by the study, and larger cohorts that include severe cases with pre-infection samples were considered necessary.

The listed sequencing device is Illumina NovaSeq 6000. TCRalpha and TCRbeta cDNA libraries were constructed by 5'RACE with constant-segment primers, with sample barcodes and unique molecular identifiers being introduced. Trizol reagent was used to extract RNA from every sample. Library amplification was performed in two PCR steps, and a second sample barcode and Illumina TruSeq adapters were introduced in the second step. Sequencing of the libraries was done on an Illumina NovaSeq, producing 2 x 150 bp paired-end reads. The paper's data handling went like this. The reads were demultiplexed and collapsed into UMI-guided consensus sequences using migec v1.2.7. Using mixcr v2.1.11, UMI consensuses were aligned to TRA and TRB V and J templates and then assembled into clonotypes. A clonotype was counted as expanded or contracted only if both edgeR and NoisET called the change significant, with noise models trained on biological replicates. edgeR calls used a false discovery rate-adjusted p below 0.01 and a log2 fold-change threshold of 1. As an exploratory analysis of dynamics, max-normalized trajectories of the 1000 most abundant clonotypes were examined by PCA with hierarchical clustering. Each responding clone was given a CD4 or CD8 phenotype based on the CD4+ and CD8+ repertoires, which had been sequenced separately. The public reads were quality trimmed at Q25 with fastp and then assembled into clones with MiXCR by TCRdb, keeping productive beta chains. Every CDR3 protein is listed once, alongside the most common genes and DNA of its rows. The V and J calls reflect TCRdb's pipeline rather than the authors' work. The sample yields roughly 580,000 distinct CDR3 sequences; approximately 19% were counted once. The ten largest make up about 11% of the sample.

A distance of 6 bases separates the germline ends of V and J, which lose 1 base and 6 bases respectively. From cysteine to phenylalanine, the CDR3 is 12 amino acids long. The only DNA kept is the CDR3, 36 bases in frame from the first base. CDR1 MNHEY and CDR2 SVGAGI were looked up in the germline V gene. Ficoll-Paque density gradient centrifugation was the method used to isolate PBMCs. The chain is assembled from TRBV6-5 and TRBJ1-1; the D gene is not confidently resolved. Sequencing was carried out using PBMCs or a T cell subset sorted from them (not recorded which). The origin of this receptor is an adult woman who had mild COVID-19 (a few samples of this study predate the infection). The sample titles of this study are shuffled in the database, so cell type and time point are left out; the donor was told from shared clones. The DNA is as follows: TGTGCCAGCAGTTACTTAGGGTCTGAAGCTTTCTTT. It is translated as CASSYLGSEAFF.